These 18 T cell receptor beta chains were all obtained from the same sample, sequenced in a study of response to subunit inactivated influenza vaccine. TCRdb processed the RT-PCR reads anew with MiXCR; each CDR3 protein has one entry. The sample holds fewer than 700,000 distinct CDR3 sequences, 13% seen once. Here the sequenced sample was PBMCs from blood, taken 40 to 50 days after vaccination. These receptors all stem from a man aged 50-60 years who received an inactivated influenza vaccine.

This clonotype occurred a few times. The chain recombines TRBV6-2 or TRBV6-3 with TRBJ2-5; perhaps TRBD2 as D (6 bases). V was clipped by 2 bases and J by 8 bases, with 15 bases between them. The germline V gene has CDR1 MNHEY and CDR2 SVGEGT. The CDR3 loop spans 14 amino acids. The CDR3 is CASSYPGTRGTQYF. CDR3 nucleotide sequence: TGTGCCAGCAGTTACCCCGGGACTCGTGGAACCCAGTACTTC.

The CDR3 bases are TGTGCCAGCAGCTTAGTGCAGACAGTTGTTGGGTATAACGAGCAGTACTTC. It specifies CASSLVQTVVGYNEQYF. The chain employs TRBV7-8 and TRBJ2-7; perhaps TRBD1 as D (5 bases). The CDR3 runs to 17 residues. The V gene lost 1 base and the J gene lost 5 bases, with 21 bases spanning the gap. CDR1 is SGHVS and CDR2 is FQNEAQ in the germline V gene.

The V gene is TRBV12-3 or TRBV12-4, the J gene TRBJ2-5, with 7 bases aligning to TRBD2. The CDR3 is 13 amino acids. Trimming at V came to 2 bases and at J to 7 bases, leaving 4 bases not matched to a gene. The CDR3 sequence: CASSLRGEGTQYF. In DNA form, the CDR3 reads TGTGCCAGCAGTTTACGGGGGGAGGGGACCCAGTACTTC.

The chain links TRBV7-9 to TRBJ1-1; D may be TRBD1 (6 bases). The V gene lost 2 bases and the J gene lost 3 bases, with 13 bases spanning the gap. Germline assignment: CDR1 SEHNR and CDR2 FQNEAQ (reference sequence). This CDR3 comprises 15 residues. In nucleotides, the CDR3 is TGTGCCAGCAGCTTAAAGGGACACCGTGACACTGAAGCTTTCTTT. Its translation is CASSLKGHRDTEAFF.

CDR3 DNA sequence: TGCAGTGCTCAAGAAGTGACAGGAGGACTGACCATATATTTT. It yields the protein CSAQEVTGGLTIYF. The chain carries TRBV20-1 and TRBJ1-3; D might be TRBD1 (6 bases). V lost 5 bases to trimming and J lost 10 bases, with 21 bases between them. The CDR3 extends over 14 amino acids. From germline, CDR1 is DFQATT and CDR2 SNEGSKA (reference sequence).

This clonotype came up many times. The CDR3 here is CASLSYGTDTQYF. CDR3 DNA sequence: TGTGCCAGCCTTAGCTACGGCACAGATACGCAGTATTTT. This rearrangement joins TRBV12-3 or TRBV12-4 to TRBJ2-3; D remains unclear. CDR3 length: 13 amino acids. V lost 8 bases to trimming and J lost 1 base, with 10 bases between them.

This clonotype has a count of ten or more. The chain carries TRBV12-3 or TRBV12-4 and TRBJ2-7, with 7 bases that match TRBD1. Trimming cost V 6 bases and J 3 bases; bases outside gene matches: 5. The CDR3 covers 13 residues. DNA for the CDR3: TGTGCCAGCAGCTTAAGGGACAGCTACGAGCAGTACTTC. This sequence encodes CASSLRDSYEQYF.

V usage is TRBV4-3 and J usage is TRBJ1-5; D uncertain. Trimming cost V 4 bases and J 4 bases, with 20 bases left between them. This CDR3 spans 17 amino acids. Germline CDR1 LGHNA, CDR2 YSLEER. The CDR3 protein is CASSPTLVTGSNQPQHF. CDR3 coding DNA: TGCGCCAGCAGCCCCACGTTGGTAACTGGGTCGAATCAGCCCCAGCATTTT.

This clonotype appeared many times. This chain joins TRBV10-3 and TRBJ1-2; 9 nucleotides line up with TRBD1. CDR3 length: 12 residues. J lost 6 bases, V lost 4 bases, and 0 bases had no gene match. Germline values: CDR1 ENHRY, CDR2 SYGVKD. CDR3 in DNA: TGTGCCATCAGTGGGACAGGGGATGGCTACACCTTC. Translated: CAISGTGDGYTF.

A few counts support this clonotype. The chain uses TRBV6-1 and TRBJ1-1; perhaps TRBD1 as D (6 bases). The CDR3 extends over 14 amino acids. Germline assignment: CDR1 MNHNS and CDR2 SASEGT. V was shortened by 7 bases and J by 3 bases, with 15 bases between the two germline ends. CDR3 loop: CASTATGSHTEAFF. The CDR3 bases are TGTGCCAGCACCGCGACAGGATCGCACACTGAAGCTTTCTTT.

This clonotype showed up just a few times. The chain combines TRBV5-1 with TRBJ1-1; maybe TRBD1 (6 bases). Germline CDR1 SGHRS, CDR2 YFSETQ. This CDR3 contains 14 residues. Trimming left V 0 bases short and J 6 bases short, with 12 bases between. CDR3 coding DNA: TGCGCCAGCAGCTTGGAGGCAGGGACATCTGAAGCTTTCTTT. Its translation is CASSLEAGTSEAFF. The variable domain in full, with the rest retrieved from reference TRBV5-1 and TRBJ1-1, is KAGVTQTPRYLIKTRGQQVTLSCSPISGHRSVSWYQQTPGQGLQFLFEYFSETQRNKGNFPGRFSGRQFSNSRSEMNVSTLELGDSALYLCASSLEAGTSEAFFGQGTRLTVV.

The rearrangement joins TRBV2 to TRBJ1-5, with D tentatively TRBD1 (5 bases). V dropped 6 bases and J dropped 6 bases, with 9 bases sitting between them. The V gene's germline CDR1 is SNHLY and CDR2 FYNNEI. CDR3 length: 12 amino acids. CDR3 amino acids: CASRQGVQPQHF. CDR3 in DNA: TGTGCCAGCAGGCAAGGGGTTCAGCCCCAGCATTTT.

This clonotype has more than one count but fewer than ten. This rearrangement joins TRBV2 to TRBJ2-7; D not resolved. Germline V gives CDR1 SNHLY, CDR2 FYNNEI. There are 12 residues in the CDR3. Between the trimmed V and J ends, which lost 7 bases and 1 base, there was a span of 8 bases. This CDR3 is CASTGESYEQYF. Here the CDR3 DNA reads TGTGCCAGCACGGGTGAGTCCTACGAGCAGTACTTC. The whole variable domain, remainder taken from reference TRBV2 and TRBJ2-7, is EPEVTQTPSHQVTQMGQEVILRCVPISNHLYFYWYRQILGQKVEFLVSFYNNEISEKSEIFDDQFSVERPDGSNFTLKIRSTKLEDSAMYFCASTGESYEQYFGPGTRLTVT.

This chain connects TRBV5-6 to TRBJ2-5, with D perhaps TRBD2 (7 bases). Germline CDR1 SGHDT, CDR2 YYEEEE. V lost 0 bases, J lost 3 bases, and 21 bases lay in between. CDR3 length: 18 amino acids. The CDR3 bases are TGTGCCAGCAGCTTGGTTGGGGGGGCCTATTCCCATAAAGAGACCCAGTACTTC. As protein: CASSLVGGAYSHKETQYF.

This clonotype was detected ten times or more. The V call is TRBV4-1, the J call TRBJ2-7; D is uncertain. Trimming removed 8 bases from V and 6 bases from J, with 17 bases in between. The CDR3 is made up of 13 amino acids. The germline gives CDR1 MGHRA, CDR2 YSYEKL. DNA for the CDR3: TGCGCCAGCGCCATGACGGATCAGACCGAGCAGTACTTC. The encoded protein is CASAMTDQTEQYF.

This clonotype was seen a handful of times. The chain combines TRBV18 with TRBJ2-3; D is perhaps TRBD2 (5 bases). Germline assignment: CDR1 KGHSH and CDR2 LQKENI. The CDR3 sequence is 18 residues long. Trimming shortened V by 0 bases and J by 2 bases, and 18 bases separated the two germline ends. CDR3 sequence: CASSPPGGLGPATDTQYF. The CDR3 bases are TGTGCCAGCTCACCACCAGGCGGGTTAGGACCAGCCACAGATACGCAGTATTTT.

This clonotype has at least ten counts. The chain links TRBV6-5 to TRBJ2-7; maybe TRBD1 (6 bases). Trimming shortened V by 0 bases and J by 2 bases, and 11 bases separated the two germline ends. From germline, CDR1 is MNHEY and CDR2 SVGAGI. The CDR3 has 15 amino acids. The CDR3 loop is CASSYSMGATYEQYF. In nucleotides, the CDR3 is TGTGCCAGCAGTTACTCGATGGGGGCGACCTACGAGCAGTACTTC.

The rearrangement uses TRBV7-6 and TRBJ1-3; 7 bases align to TRBD1. The V gene end was trimmed by 4 bases and the J gene end by 0 bases; junction bases not matched to a gene: 6. The CDR3 is made up of 16 amino acids. Per the germline V gene, CDR1 is SGHVS and CDR2 is FNYEAQ. The CDR3 DNA sequence: TGTGCCAGCAGCTCCCCAACAGGGGACTCTGGAAACACCATATATTTT. Its protein is CASSSPTGDSGNTIYF. Supplemented by reference TRBV7-6 and TRBJ1-3, the full variable domain reads GAGVSQSPRYKVTKRGQDVALRCDPISGHVSLYWYRQALGQGPEFLTYFNYEAQQDKSGLPNDRFSAERPEGSISTLTIQRTEQRDSAMYRCASSSPTGDSGNTIYFGEGSWLTVV.